Shown below are 24 T cell receptor beta chains from a single sample sequenced in a study of OX40 agonist ivuxolimab in advanced cancers. The table came from immunoSEQ multiplex PCR; TCRdb's copy has only in-frame clones and leaves some out. The table has 75,000 to 100,000 clones, about 92% seen once; the top ten hold about 3.4%. Specimen: CD4+ or CD8+ T cells sorted from blood, collected in a trial of the OX40 agonist ivuxolimab. These receptors originate from an adult with an advanced solid tumor such as melanoma, head and neck, liver or kidney cancer.

The rearrangement joins TRBV6-6 to TRBJ2-3; 10 nucleotides line up with TRBD1. Germline lookup yields CDR1 MNHNY and CDR2 SVGAGI (reference sequence). The V and J ends lost 7 bases and 4 bases, in that order; junction bases with no gene match: 8. The CDR3 has 15 residues. DNA of the CDR3: TGTGCCAGCACTGTCGGACAGGGGGGTGCAGATACGCAGTATTTT. As protein: CASTVGQGGADTQYF.

The V gene is TRBV15, the J gene TRBJ1-2, with 8 bases matching TRBD1. V dropped 5 bases and J dropped 4; count of bases not matched to a gene: 9. Germline values: CDR1 LNHNV, CDR2 YYDKDF (reference sequence). This CDR3 has 15 residues. The DNA for the CDR3 is TGTGCCACCAGCCTGACAGGGGAGGAGATCTATGGCTACACCTTC. It encodes CATSLTGEEIYGYTF.

The V call is TRBV6-5, the J call TRBJ2-7, with TRBD1 as a possible D gene (6 bases). The CDR3 contains 12 residues. Germline-derived CDR1 and CDR2 are MNHEY and SVGAGI. V lost 6 bases to trimming and J lost 7 bases, with 13 bases between them. The CDR3 here is CASRVGAEEQYF. The CDR3 coding sequence is TGTGCCAGCAGGGTGGGGGCGGAAGAGCAGTACTTC.

The chain employs TRBV9 and TRBJ2-1; possible D gene TRBD2, 5 bases. Germline-derived CDR1 and CDR2 are SGDLS and YYNGEE. The CDR3 has 12 amino acids. The ends were cut back, 1 base at V and 8 bases at J, with 7 bases in the middle. This CDR3 is CASSVRGYEQFF. CDR3 bases: TGTGCCAGCAGCGTACGCGGGTATGAGCAGTTCTTC.

V usage is TRBV10-2 and J usage is TRBJ2-1, with 9 bases identical to TRBD2. The CDR3 loop spans 14 amino acids. Trimming took 6 bases from V and 6 from J; bases not matched to a gene: 6. From germline, CDR1 is WSHSY and CDR2 SAAADI. This chain's CDR3 is CASRSTGLANEQFF. The CDR3 region has the DNA TGCGCCAGCAGATCCACGGGACTAGCCAATGAGCAGTTCTTC.

This clone is judged large. V usage is TRBV9 and J usage is TRBJ1-5, with D maybe TRBD1 (5 bases). Germline CDR1 and CDR2: SGDLS and YYNGEE. There are 14 residues in the CDR3. V lost 7 bases and J lost 0, with 11 bases in between. CDR3 sequence reads: CASDRQSSNQPQHF. The CDR3 nucleotides read TGTGCCAGCGACCGACAGAGTAGCAATCAGCCCCAGCATTTT. Using reference TRBV9 and TRBJ1-5 for the parts outside the CDR3, the full variable domain is DSGVTQTPKHLITATGQRVTLRCSPRSGDLSVYWYQQSLDQGLQFLIQYYNGEERAKGNILERFSAQQFPDLHSELNLSSLELGDSALYFCASDRQSSNQPQHFGDGTRLSIL.

The chain links TRBV13 to TRBJ1-1, with TRBD1 identical over 7 bases. J was trimmed by 3 bases and V by 3 bases; bases with no gene match: 10. The CDR3 is 16 residues long. The germline gives CDR1 PRHDT, CDR2 FYEKMQ (reference sequence). The CDR3 is CASSLRGLIRDTEAFF. DNA for the CDR3: TGTGCCAGCAGCTTGAGGGGGCTTATCCGGGACACTGAAGCTTTCTTT.

The chain recombines TRBV7-2 with TRBJ1-1, with D uncertain. The germline V gene has CDR1 SGHTA and CDR2 FQGNSA. The CDR3 has 13 residues. Trimming took off 4 bases at V and 5 bases at J, with 11 bases between the two ends. The CDR3 DNA reads as TGTGCCAGCAGCTCCGAGGGTTTGACTGAAGCTTTCTTT. It translates to CASSSEGLTEAFF. Drawing the rest from reference TRBV7-2 and TRBJ1-1, the complete variable domain is GAGVSQSPSNKVTEKGKDVELRCDPISGHTALYWYRQSLGQGLEFLIYFQGNSAPDKSGLPSDRFSAERTGGSVSTLTIQRTQQEDSAVYLCASSSEGLTEAFFGQGTRLTVV.

The chain uses TRBV4-3 and TRBJ2-1; D gene unclear. The CDR3 extends over 15 amino acids. V gave up 1 base and J gave up 4 bases, with 11 bases separating them. Germline V gives CDR1 LGHNA, CDR2 YSLEER. The CDR3, as DNA: TGCGCCAGCAGCCAAGCCGGCACTCCTTACAATGAGCAGTTCTTC. This gives the protein CASSQAGTPYNEQFF.

As regards this clone: Its ends do not fully match the called genes, so a read error is possible. The chain recombines TRBV10-3 with TRBJ2-2, with 13 positions matching TRBD2. This CDR3 spans 19 amino acids. The V gene's germline CDR1 is ENHRY and CDR2 SYGVKD. The CDR3 DNA reads as TGTGCCATCGGTGATACGGGACTAGCGGGAATGGCGAACACCGGGGAGCTGTTTTTT. Amino acids: CAIGDTGLAGMANTGELFF.

The rearrangement links TRBV5-4 to TRBJ1-1; D gene ambiguous. This CDR3 has 16 residues. Trimming removed 0 bases at V and 2 bases at J, with 14 bases between. Germline V gene lookup returns CDR1 SGHNT and CDR2 YYREEE (reference sequence). This CDR3 reads CASSLEVSGINTEAFF. The CDR3 region has the DNA TGTGCCAGCAGCTTGGAAGTTTCGGGTATTAACACTGAAGCTTTCTTT.

This chain connects TRBV5-1 to TRBJ2-7; D is ambiguous. The germline V gene has CDR1 SGHRS and CDR2 YFSETQ. Trimming shortened V by 0 bases and J by 3 bases, and 7 bases separated the two germline ends. This CDR3 is 13 amino acids long. CDR3: CASSLGTFYEQYF. CDR3 DNA sequence: TGCGCCAGCAGCTTGGGGACCTTCTACGAGCAGTACTTC.

The chain combines TRBV4-2 with TRBJ2-7; D possibly matches TRBD1 or TRBD2 (6 bases each). Deletions cut 5 bases from V and 3 bases from J, with 11 bases between. CDR1 LGHNA and CDR2 YNFKEQ come from the germline V gene. The CDR3 contains 13 residues. The CDR3 reads CASSAGGGYEQYF. The CDR3 DNA reads TGTGCCAGCAGCGCCGGGGGCGGCTACGAGCAGTACTTC.

The chain has TRBV7-6 and TRBJ2-1; D might be TRBD1 or TRBD2, each matching 5 bases. Germline values: CDR1 SGHVS, CDR2 FNYEAQ. CDR3 length equals 14 residues. Trimming removed 2 bases at V and 5 bases at J, with 10 bases between. CDR3 bases: TGTGCCAGCAGCTTATTTGGGGGAAACAATGAGCAGTTCTTC. Translating gives CASSLFGGNNEQFF.

CDR3 nucleotide sequence: TGTGCCAGCAGCTTTTGGGTCCTGGAAGGCTCCATGAACACTGAAGCTTTCTTT. Amino acid sequence: CASSFWVLEGSMNTEAFF. This sequence joins TRBV11-2 and TRBJ1-1; D gene ambiguous. The germline V gene has CDR1 SGHAT and CDR2 FQNNGV. This CDR3 has 18 amino acids. V was pared by 3 bases and J by 0 bases, with 20 bases between. Together with reference TRBV11-2 and TRBJ1-1, the CDR3 gives the full variable domain: EAGVAQSPRYKIIEKRQSVAFWCNPISGHATLYWYQQILGQGPKLLIQFQNNGVVDDSQLPKDRFSAERLKGVDSTLKIQPAKLEDSAVYLCASSFWVLEGSMNTEAFFGQGTRLTVV.

V is TRBV27 and J is TRBJ2-7; D is unresolved. CDR3 length: 16 residues. CDR1 is MNHEY, CDR2 SMNVEV, per germline (reference sequence). With 3 bases removed from V and 0 bases from J, the gap between germline ends came to 15 bases. As DNA, the CDR3 is TGTGCCAGCAGTTTTAAGGAGTTTTCAAGCTCCTACGAGCAGTACTTC. The encoded protein is CASSFKEFSSSYEQYF.

As for this clone: At one boundary the junction diverges from the germline segment, which might be a read error. This chain uses TRBV5-5 with TRBJ1-2; no reliable D call. The CDR3 runs to 14 residues. Germline CDR1 reads SGHKS; CDR2 reads YYEKEE (reference sequence). The CDR3 protein is CASSQGRPNYGYTF. In DNA form, the CDR3 reads TGCGCCAGCAGCCAAGGGCGACCGAACTATGGCTACACCTTC. Looking up the rest from reference TRBV5-5 and TRBJ1-2 gives the full variable domain: DAGVTQSPTHLIKTRGQQVTLRCSPISGHKSVSWYQQVLGQGPQFIFQYYEKEERGRGNFPDRFSARQFPNYSSELNVNALLLGDSALYLCASSQGRPNYGYTFGSGTRLTVV.

The chain employs TRBV19 and TRBJ2-2; D possibly corresponds to TRBD1 (5 bases). The germline CDR1 and CDR2 sequences are LNHDA and SQIVND (reference sequence). V was shortened by 2 bases and J by 1 base, with 11 bases between the two germline ends. The CDR3 sequence is 16 residues long. CDR3 residues: CASSIIDSLNTGELFF. The CDR3, as DNA: TGTGCCAGTAGTATAATAGACAGTTTGAACACCGGGGAGCTGTTTTTT.

The sample holds one count of this clone. The rearrangement links TRBV7-3 to TRBJ2-1; D perhaps matches TRBD1 (5 bases). The germline gives CDR1 SGHTA, CDR2 FQGTGA. This CDR3 region has 14 residues. Trimming removed 2 bases at V and 2 bases at J, with 7 bases between. The CDR3 DNA reads TGTGCCAGCAGCTTAGGGGCGCCCTACAATGAGCAGTTCTTC. Amino acid sequence: CASSLGAPYNEQFF.

The chain employs TRBV19 and TRBJ1-2, with D tentatively TRBD1 (5 bases). Per the germline V gene, CDR1 is LNHDA and CDR2 is SQIVND (reference sequence). The CDR3 runs to 15 residues. Trimming left V 8 bases short and J 1 base short, with 17 bases between. The CDR3 DNA reads TGTGCCAGTTATGGGCGGGGCTTAGATAACTATGGCTACACCTTC. Its translation is CASYGRGLDNYGYTF. Using reference TRBV19 and TRBJ1-2 for the parts outside the CDR3, the full variable domain is DGGITQSPKYLFRKEGQNVTLSCEQNLNHDAMYWYRQDPGQGLRLIYYSQIVNDFQKGDIAEGYSVSREKKESFPLTVTSAQKNPTAFYLCASYGRGLDNYGYTFGSGTRLTVV.

The genes are TRBV27 and TRBJ1-1; D possibly corresponds to TRBD1 (5 bases). The V end was cut by 6 bases, the J end by 8 bases, with 22 bases between. Germline CDR1 and CDR2: MNHEY and SMNVEV (reference sequence). The CDR3 covers 15 residues. CDR3 region: CASSPLYDRTLEAFF. The CDR3 coding sequence is TGTGCCAGCAGCCCCCTATATGACAGAACACTAGAAGCTTTCTTT.

This clone was observed a single time. The V gene is TRBV2, the J gene TRBJ2-7, with D perhaps given as TRBD1 or TRBD2 (6 bases each). The CDR3 length is 12 residues. The V end lost 8 bases, the J end lost 2 bases, and 10 bases lay between the germline ends. Germline CDR1 SNHLY, CDR2 FYNNEI. CDR3 nucleotide sequence: TGTGCCAGCGAAAGGGGGGCCTACGAGCAGTACTTC. Amino acids: CASERGAYEQYF.

The chain employs TRBV18 and TRBJ2-1; D uncertain. Germline-derived CDR1 and CDR2 are KGHSH and LQKENI. The CDR3 spans 17 residues. The V end lost 5 bases, the J end lost 4 bases, and 21 bases lay between the germline ends. The CDR3 DNA is TGTGCCAGCTCAGGAAAGGGATTTCGAATGGGTTACAATGAGCAGTTCTTC. It is translated as CASSGKGFRMGYNEQFF.

This clone was recorded only once. J is TRBJ2-5 and V is TRBV4-3, with 15 bases aligning to TRBD2. Germline trimming cut 0 bases from V and 4 bases from J; bases unmatched to any gene: 3. This CDR3 is built from 17 residues. CDR1 LGHNA and CDR2 YSLEER come from the germline V gene. CDR3 in DNA: TGCGCCAGCAGCCAAGATGGGACTAGCGGGGGGCTAGAGACCCAGTACTTC. Its protein is CASSQDGTSGGLETQYF.